These 32 T cell receptor beta chains were sequenced from one sample in a study of T cell responses to AZD1222 COVID-19 vaccine. Profiling relied on immunoSEQ multiplex PCR, and the TCRdb table lists in-frame clones only, not all of them. The sample holds some 150,000 clones, approximately 88% seen once. The material sequenced was peripheral blood, taken on day 0 of AZD1222 vaccination. These receptors were taken from an adult in good health.

This sequence joins TRBV5-1 and TRBJ2-7, with 9 bases matching TRBD2. Germline assignment: CDR1 SGHRS and CDR2 YFSETQ. The CDR3 has 14 residues. The J segment lost 3 bases and the V segment lost 0 bases, leaving 1 base of the junction unmatched. In DNA form, the CDR3 reads TGCGCCAGCAGCTTGGCTAGCGGGAACTACGAGCAGTACTTC. Its translation: CASSLASGNYEQYF.

V and J are TRBV7-3 and TRBJ2-3; D is perhaps TRBD1 (5 bases). V was pared by 6 bases and J by 2 bases, with 12 bases between. The CDR3 length is 14 residues. Germline values: CDR1 SGHTA, CDR2 FQGTGA. CDR3 in amino acids: CASSFTGVTDTQYF. Written as DNA, the CDR3 is TGTGCCAGCAGTTTCACAGGAGTCACAGATACGCAGTATTTT. The whole variable domain, remainder taken from reference TRBV7-3 and TRBJ2-3, is GAGVSQTPSNKVTEKGKYVELRCDPISGHTALYWYRQSLGQGPEFLIYFQGTGAADDSGLPNDRFFAVRPEGSVSTLKIQRTERGDSAVYLCASSFTGVTDTQYFGPGTRLTVL.

This clone was seen a handful of times. The chain uses TRBV12-3 or TRBV12-4 and TRBJ2-7; D is ambiguous. CDR3 size: 13 residues. The ends were cut back, 3 bases at V and 2 bases at J, with 8 bases in the middle. CDR3 bases: TGTGCCAGCAGTTTCAGCAGAACCTACGAGCAGTACTTC. Residues: CASSFSRTYEQYF.

The chain links TRBV3-1 (or the pseudogene TRBV3-2) to TRBJ2-5; 8 bases line up with TRBD1. CDR3 length: 15 amino acids. The germline CDR1 and CDR2 sequences are LGHDT and YNNKEL (reference sequence). V was clipped by 4 bases and J by 5 bases; unmatched bases: 9. The CDR3 DNA follows: TGTGCCAGCAGCCCCGCTCAGGGGGCATGGGAGACCCAGTACTTC. Its protein is CASSPAQGAWETQYF.

J is TRBJ2-1 and V is TRBV29-1; D is uncertain. The germline gives CDR1 SQVTM, CDR2 ANQGSEA. V was pared by 0 bases and J by 4 bases, with 16 bases between. The CDR3 covers 16 residues. In nucleotides, the CDR3 is TGCAGCGTTGAAGATCTTATAGACCCTACATACAATGAGCAGTTCTTC. This codes for CSVEDLIDPTYNEQFF.

The rearrangement uses TRBV18 and TRBJ1-1; D gene uncertain. The CDR3 totals 14 residues. V lost 0 bases and J lost 1, with 6 bases in between. Germline V gene sequence: CDR1 KGHSH, CDR2 LQKENI. The CDR3 sequence: CASSPPVGNTEAFF. CDR3 DNA: TGTGCCAGCTCACCACCGGTGGGGAACACTGAAGCTTTCTTT.

The chain recombines TRBV7-6 with TRBJ2-2; TRBD2 aligns across 8 bases. Trimming cost V 5 bases and J 3 bases; bases outside gene matches: 11. The CDR3 is made up of 17 amino acids. Germline V gene data show CDR1 as SGHVS and CDR2 as FNYEAQ. The CDR3 DNA reads TGTGCCAGCAGCCGCCCCTCCGGGACTAGTCACACCGGGGAGCTGTTTTTT. It specifies CASSRPSGTSHTGELFF.

This clone occurred once. The rearrangement uses TRBV9 and TRBJ2-1, with D possibly being TRBD1 (5 bases). Between the trimmed V and J ends, which lost 4 bases and 0 bases, there was a span of 8 bases. Per the germline V gene, CDR1 is SGDLS and CDR2 is YYNGEE. This CDR3 spans 14 amino acids. The CDR3 here is CASSSQVSYNEQFF. In nucleotides, the CDR3 is TGTGCCAGCAGCTCACAGGTCTCCTACAATGAGCAGTTCTTC.

The V call is TRBV9, the J call TRBJ1-4; 7 bases agree with TRBD1. This CDR3 spans 13 amino acids. The V and J ends lost 0 bases and 8 bases, in that order; junction bases with no gene match: 1. Germline V lookup: CDR1 SGDLS, CDR2 YYNGEE. CDR3 amino acids: CASSVDRGEKLFF. CDR3 coding DNA: TGTGCCAGCAGCGTAGACAGGGGCGAAAAACTGTTTTTT.

This chain connects TRBV27 to TRBJ2-4; TRBD1 matches 8 bases. From germline, CDR1 is MNHEY and CDR2 SMNVEV (reference sequence). This CDR3 comprises 18 residues. V shed 3 bases, J shed 4 bases, and the junction held 14 bases outside the gene matches. The CDR3 protein is CASSFRGGRGLEKNIQYF. The CDR3 DNA reads as TGTGCCAGCAGTTTTCGGGGCGGCAGGGGGCTTGAGAAAAACATTCAGTACTTC.

This sequence joins TRBV9 and TRBJ2-1; 13 bases are shared with TRBD2. The CDR3 spans 14 residues. After removal of 3 bases from V and 8 bases from J, the junction contained 2 bases not matched to a gene. Germline-derived CDR1 and CDR2 are SGDLS and YYNGEE. This CDR3 reads CASSGGTSGDEQFF. CDR3 coding DNA: TGTGCCAGCAGCGGGGGGACTAGCGGGGATGAGCAGTTCTTC. Full variable domain (remainder filled in from reference TRBV9 and TRBJ2-1): DSGVTQTPKHLITATGQRVTLRCSPRSGDLSVYWYQQSLDQGLQFLIQYYNGEERAKGNILERFSAQQFPDLHSELNLSSLELGDSALYFCASSGGTSGDEQFFGPGTRLTVL.

This chain links TRBV27 with TRBJ1-6, with D unclear. This CDR3 contains 17 residues. CDR1 and CDR2 (germline): MNHEY, SMNVEV (reference sequence). Deletions cut 5 bases from V and 8 bases from J, with 22 bases between. The CDR3 protein is CASSPRSSWTTDSPLHF. DNA for the CDR3: TGTGCCAGCAGTCCGCGGAGTTCGTGGACGACGGATTCACCCCTCCACTTT.

The chain links TRBV5-6 to TRBJ2-7; D gene unclear. Germline values: CDR1 SGHDT, CDR2 YYEEEE. Trimming took off 3 bases at V and 7 bases at J, with 20 bases between the two ends. The CDR3 contains 15 residues. The CDR3, as DNA: TGTGCCAGCAGCTCCACGGACCCATGGAGCGAGGAGCAGTACTTC. Its translation: CASSSTDPWSEEQYF. Filled out from reference TRBV5-6 and TRBJ2-7, the complete variable domain reads DAGVTQSPTHLIKTRGQQVTLRCSPKSGHDTVSWYQQALGQGPQFIFQYYEEEERQRGNFPDRFSGHQFPNYSSELNVNALLLGDSALYLCASSSTDPWSEEQYFGPGTRLTVT.

V and J are TRBV12-5 and TRBJ2-7; TRBD2 might be the D (5 bases). Trimming took 5 bases from V and 5 from J, leaving 19 bases between them. The germline V gene encodes CDR1 LGHNT and CDR2 FRNRAP. The CDR3 extends over 15 amino acids. DNA of the CDR3: TGTGCTAGTGGTCCGAAGGACTCGCCTTTTCACGAGCAGTACTTC. Amino acids: CASGPKDSPFHEQYF.

The rearrangement joins TRBV28 to TRBJ1-1, with TRBD1 as a possible D gene (6 bases). CDR3 length: 13 residues. V was pared by 4 bases and J by 5 bases, with 11 bases between. The germline V gene encodes CDR1 MDHEN and CDR2 SYDVKM. This CDR3 reads CASSYTGKTEAFF. The CDR3 DNA sequence: TGTGCCAGCAGTTATACAGGGAAGACTGAAGCTTTCTTT.

CDR3 amino acids: CASTPGPSNEKLFF. CDR3 DNA sequence: TGTGCCAGCACACCGGGGCCGTCCAATGAAAAACTGTTTTTT. The V and J genes are TRBV6-5 and TRBJ1-4, with D possibly matching TRBD1 (5 bases). Germline V gives CDR1 MNHEY, CDR2 SVGAGI. Trimming stripped 7 bases from V and 5 bases from J, with 14 bases between. The CDR3 loop spans 14 amino acids.

The chain combines TRBV3-1 (or the pseudogene TRBV3-2) with TRBJ2-1; D unclear. V lost 7 bases, J lost 6 bases, and 13 bases lay in between. Germline-derived CDR1 and CDR2 are LGHDT and YNNKEL (reference sequence). The CDR3 spans 13 residues. The CDR3 loop is CASTPGRINEQFF. DNA of the CDR3: TGTGCCAGCACCCCAGGACGGATCAATGAGCAGTTCTTC.

CDR3 coding DNA: TGTGCCAGCAGTGAATTGGACAGGGCCCATACGCAGTATTTT. This translates into CASSELDRAHTQYF. The chain recombines TRBV2 with TRBJ2-3, with TRBD1 identical over 8 bases. Germline loops: CDR1 SNHLY, CDR2 FYNNEI. The length of the CDR3 is 14 residues. The V and J ends lost 2 bases and 7 bases, in that order; junction bases with no gene match: 5.

This chain links TRBV6-5 with TRBJ1-2; D call uncertain. Per germline, CDR1 MNHEY and CDR2 SVGAGI. V gave up 6 bases and J gave up 4 bases, with 12 bases separating them. This CDR3 contains 13 residues. The CDR3 spells CASSPGRFYGYTF. The CDR3 nucleotides are TGTGCCAGCAGCCCCGGACGGTTCTATGGCTACACCTTC.

The rearrangement joins TRBV24-1 to TRBJ2-1, with a tentative D call TRBD1 (6 bases). In germline, CDR1 is KGHDR, CDR2 SFDVKD. This CDR3 has 13 residues. V gave up 7 bases and J gave up 5 bases, with 11 bases separating them. CDR3 protein: CATRMTGDNEQFF. DNA for the CDR3: TGTGCCACCAGGATGACAGGAGACAATGAGCAGTTCTTC.

The chain uses TRBV27 and TRBJ1-4; no firm D call. The V gene's germline CDR1 is MNHEY and CDR2 SMNVEV (reference sequence). V was shortened by 10 bases and J by 8 bases, with 20 bases between the two germline ends. This CDR3 has 14 amino acids. The DNA of the CDR3 is TGTGCCACCCCTATAGGCGCCGGTGAAGAAAAACTGTTTTTT. Its translation is CATPIGAGEEKLFF.

This chain links TRBV28 with TRBJ1-3; the D gene is possibly TRBD1 (5 bases). CDR1 MDHEN and CDR2 SYDVKM come from the germline V gene. Trimming removed 2 bases at V and 4 bases at J, with 12 bases between. This CDR3 has 15 residues. Written as DNA, the CDR3 is TGTGCCAGCAGTTTAGCAGGGACCGGCGGAAACACCATATATTTT. It specifies CASSLAGTGGNTIYF.

The genes are TRBV3-1 (or the pseudogene TRBV3-2) and TRBJ2-3; the match to TRBD2 covers 9 bases. This CDR3 region has 13 residues. Germline-derived CDR1 and CDR2 are LGHDT and YNNKEL (reference sequence). V was clipped by 2 bases and J by 14 bases; unmatched bases: 8. The CDR3 sequence is CASSQSARGGRYF. The DNA of the CDR3 is TGTGCCAGCAGCCAATCGGCGCGGGGGGGCCGGTATTTT.

This chain links TRBV5-8 with TRBJ2-3, with D maybe TRBD1 (6 bases). Germline CDR1 and CDR2: SGHTS and YDEGEE. The CDR3 consists of 14 residues. V was pared by 6 bases and J by 1 base, with 12 bases between. CDR3 sequence reads: CASKRGFRTDTQYF. DNA for the CDR3: TGTGCCAGCAAGAGGGGGTTTCGCACAGATACGCAGTATTTT.

The V gene is TRBV7-9, the J gene TRBJ2-6; D is unresolved. Germline lookup yields CDR1 SEHNR and CDR2 FQNEAQ (reference sequence). V lost 5 bases and J lost 4, with 12 bases in between. There are 15 residues in the CDR3. CDR3 amino acids: CASSDPIGGANVLTF. The DNA for the CDR3 is TGTGCCAGCAGCGACCCCATAGGAGGGGCCAACGTCCTGACTTTC.

V gene TRBV2 combines with J gene TRBJ1-6, with D perhaps TRBD1 (5 bases). The CDR3 spans 12 residues. In germline, CDR1 is SNHLY, CDR2 FYNNEI. The V and J ends lost 3 bases and 9 bases respectively, with 6 bases between them. The DNA of the CDR3 is TGTGCCAGCAGTGAGGACACTTCACCCCTCCACTTT. Amino acid sequence: CASSEDTSPLHF.

The rearrangement links TRBV18 to TRBJ1-1; D remains ambiguous. Germline assignment: CDR1 KGHSH and CDR2 LQKENI. Trimming left V 2 bases short and J 1 base short, with 8 bases between. The CDR3 sequence is 14 residues long. The CDR3 here is CASSPDRKNTEAFF. The CDR3 DNA is TGTGCCAGCTCACCAGATCGGAAGAACACTGAAGCTTTCTTT.

This chain uses TRBV5-8 with TRBJ2-1, with D hard to call. This CDR3 contains 15 residues. The V end lost 4 bases, the J end lost 0 bases, and 11 bases lay between the germline ends. Germline lookup yields CDR1 SGHTS and CDR2 YDEGEE. The DNA for the CDR3 is TGTGCCAGCAGCATAGTTGCGAGCTCCTACAATGAGCAGTTCTTC. This codes for CASSIVASSYNEQFF.

The chain uses TRBV28 and TRBJ2-7, with 8 nucleotides matching TRBD2. Germline V gene data show CDR1 as MDHEN and CDR2 as SYDVKM. CDR3 length: 15 residues. The V and J ends lost 1 base and 1 base, in that order; junction bases with no gene match: 3. Here the CDR3 DNA reads TGTGCCAGCAGTTTATCCCAGCGGGAGTCCTACGAGCAGTACTTC. It codes for CASSLSQRESYEQYF.

About this clone itself: Distinct nucleotide sequences in the sample also encode this CDR3. V and J are TRBV9 and TRBJ1-2; D uncertain. Deletions cut 2 bases from V and 2 bases from J, with 7 bases between. CDR3 length: 13 amino acids. CDR1 and CDR2 from the germline V gene are SGDLS and YYNGEE. The CDR3 coding sequence is TGTGCCAGCAGCGTTGGCCAGAACTATGGCTACACCTTC. It is translated as CASSVGQNYGYTF.

V and J are TRBV18 and TRBJ2-5; D uncertain. This CDR3 spans 13 amino acids. V was trimmed by 5 bases and J by 0 bases, leaving 7 bases between them. Germline V CDR1 and CDR2: KGHSH, LQKENI. CDR3: CASSSAYQETQYF. The DNA of the CDR3 is TGTGCCAGCTCATCCGCGTACCAAGAGACCCAGTACTTC.

The chain is built from TRBV6-5 and TRBJ1-1; 7 bases align to TRBD1. The V gene's germline CDR1 is MNHEY and CDR2 SVGAGI. This CDR3 contains 14 residues. The V and J ends lost 2 bases and 0 bases, in that order; junction bases with no gene match: 0. The chain's CDR3 is CASSYDRVNTEAFF. CDR3 DNA: TGTGCCAGCAGTTACGACAGGGTGAACACTGAAGCTTTCTTT.